Listed below are T cell receptor beta chains from one sample, sequenced in a study of CD8+CD57+ T cells in acquired aplastic anemia. One entry per CDR3 protein, called by TCRdb with MiXCR from the reads. The repertoire holds approximately 99,000 distinct CDR3 sequences, under 60% seen once, with around 32% in the top ten. Input material: sorted CD4+, CD8+, or CD8+CD57+ T cells (not recorded which) from PBMCs. The receptors originated from a human donor in good health, serving as a control. Both conserved end residues are part of each CDR3. Each record gives: CDR3 protein, CDR3 DNA, J gene, V gene, D gene, clone size. D genes are given only for firm matches. The listing skips clone size in some rows; elsewhere it reads once, few, many or a size class.

CASSWGGETQYF,TGTGCCAGCAGTTGGGGGGGAGAGACCCAGTACTTC,TRBJ2-5,TRBV12-3/TRBV12-4,TRBD2,many
CASIVGGGSYNEQFF,TGTGCCAGCATTGTGGGGGGGGGGAGTTACAATGAGCAGTTCTTC,TRBJ2-1,TRBV6-1,TRBD2,-
CASSGSKVEQFF,TGTGCCAGCAGTGGAAGTAAAGTTGAGCAGTTCTTC,TRBJ2-1,TRBV2,-,-
CASSQDRGGGYEQYF,TGTGCCAGCAGCCAAGATAGGGGGGGGGGCTACGAGCAGTACTTC,TRBJ2-7,TRBV4-2,-,many
CASSLGEGF,TGTGCCAGCAGTTTAGGCGAGGGCTTC,TRBJ2-1,TRBV27,-,-
CASSVGSRDSGELFF,TGTGCCAGCAGCGTAGGATCAAGGGATTCCGGGGAGCTGTTTTTT,TRBJ2-2,TRBV9,-,many
CSVGRDRYNEQFF,TGCAGCGTAGGCCGGGACAGATACAATGAGCAGTTCTTC,TRBJ2-1,TRBV29-1,TRBD1,-
CASSARAQGMAYEQYF,TGTGCCAGCAGTGCTAGGGCACAGGGTATGGCCTACGAGCAGTACTTC,TRBJ2-7,TRBV25-1,-,-
CSARDHSRSYNSPLHF,TGCAGTGCTAGAGATCACAGCCGATCCTATAATTCACCCCTCCACTTT,TRBJ1-6,TRBV20-1,-,-
CASSPYRTGIYGYTF,TGTGCCAGCAGTCCATATCGGACAGGGATCTATGGCTACACCTTC,TRBJ1-2,TRBV12-3/TRBV12-4,TRBD1,few
CASSGLAGVAAEQYF,TGTGCCAGCAGTGGTCTAGCGGGAGTGGCAGCCGAGCAGTACTTC,TRBJ2-7,TRBV2,TRBD2,-
CASSPDHRADTQYF,TGTGCCAGCAGTCCCGACCATAGGGCGGATACGCAGTATTTT,TRBJ2-3,TRBV13,-,many
CATSRDDSITDTQYF,TGTGCCACCAGCAGAGATGACAGTATCACAGATACGCAGTATTTT,TRBJ2-3,TRBV15,-,-
CSASWLAGYTF,TGCAGTGCTAGTTGGTTAGCCGGCTACACCTTC,TRBJ1-2,TRBV20-1,-,many
CASSLTAYGYTF,TGTGCCAGCAGTTTAACAGCCTATGGCTACACCTTC,TRBJ1-2,TRBV12-3/TRBV12-4,-,many